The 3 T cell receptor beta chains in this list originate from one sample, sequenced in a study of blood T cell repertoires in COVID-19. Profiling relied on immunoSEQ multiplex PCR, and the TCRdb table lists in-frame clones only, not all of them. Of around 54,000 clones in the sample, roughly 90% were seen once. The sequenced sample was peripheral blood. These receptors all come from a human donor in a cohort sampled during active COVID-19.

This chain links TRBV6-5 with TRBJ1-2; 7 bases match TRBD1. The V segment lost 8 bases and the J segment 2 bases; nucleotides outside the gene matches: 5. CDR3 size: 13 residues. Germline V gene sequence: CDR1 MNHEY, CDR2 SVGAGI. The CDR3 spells CASEKTGNYGYTF. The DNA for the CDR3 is TGTGCCAGCGAGAAGACAGGGAACTATGGCTACACCTTC.

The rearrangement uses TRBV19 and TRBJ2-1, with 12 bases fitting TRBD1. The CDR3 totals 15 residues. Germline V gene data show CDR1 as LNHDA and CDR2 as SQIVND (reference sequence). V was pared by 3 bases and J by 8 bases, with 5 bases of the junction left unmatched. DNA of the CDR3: TGTGCCAGTAGTATCCTGGGACAGGGGGCCTATGAGCAGTTCTTC. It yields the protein CASSILGQGAYEQFF. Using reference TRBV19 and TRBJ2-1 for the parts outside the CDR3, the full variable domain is DGGITQSPKYLFRKEGQNVTLSCEQNLNHDAMYWYRQDPGQGLRLIYYSQIVNDFQKGDIAEGYSVSREKKESFPLTVTSAQKNPTAFYLCASSILGQGAYEQFFGPGTRLTVL.

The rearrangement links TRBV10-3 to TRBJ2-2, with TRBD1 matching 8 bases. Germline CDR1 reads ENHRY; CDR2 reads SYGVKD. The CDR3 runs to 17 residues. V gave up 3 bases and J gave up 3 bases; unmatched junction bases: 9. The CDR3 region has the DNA TGTGCCATCAGTGACTCCGACAGGGGCGGTGACACCGGGGAGCTGTTTTTT. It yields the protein CAISDSDRGGDTGELFF.